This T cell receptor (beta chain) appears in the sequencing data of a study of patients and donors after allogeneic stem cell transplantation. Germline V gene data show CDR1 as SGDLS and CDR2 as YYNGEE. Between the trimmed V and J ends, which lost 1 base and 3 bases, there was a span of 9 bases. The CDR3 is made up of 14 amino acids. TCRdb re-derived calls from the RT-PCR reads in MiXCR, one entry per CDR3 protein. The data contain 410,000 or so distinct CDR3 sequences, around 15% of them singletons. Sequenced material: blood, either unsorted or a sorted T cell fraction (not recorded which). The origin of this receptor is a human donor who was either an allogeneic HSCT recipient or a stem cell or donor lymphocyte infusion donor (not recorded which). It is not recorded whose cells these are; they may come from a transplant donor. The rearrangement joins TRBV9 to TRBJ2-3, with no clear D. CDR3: CASSVRSGTDTQYF. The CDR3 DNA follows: TGTGCCAGCAGCGTAAGGAGTGGGACAGATACGCAGTATTTT.